These 27 T cell receptor beta chains were sequenced from one sample in a study of cytomegalovirus exposure and HLA in healthy donors. A multiplex PCR was run with 60 Vbeta primers and 13 Jbeta primers. Libraries were prepared by immunoSEQ multiplex PCR; TCRdb keeps only in-frame clonotypes and omits some of them. The sample shows around 120,000 clones, roughly 80% of them seen only once. The sequenced sample was PBMCs. The receptors come from a middle-aged woman in good health and CMV-seropositive.

As regards this clone: At one end, the junction sequence differs from germline, possibly due to a read error. The chain has TRBV7-9 and TRBJ1-1; no reliable D call. The CDR3 runs to 13 residues. The V gene's germline CDR1 is SEHNR and CDR2 FQNEAQ (reference sequence). CDR3: CGVSRAMYTEAFF. CDR3 coding DNA: TGCGGGGTATCAAGGGCTATGTACACTGAAGCTTTCTTT.

The sample holds a few counts of this clone. The V gene is TRBV25-1, the J gene TRBJ2-7, with 9 bases matching TRBD1. V trimming: 5 bases; J trimming: 3 bases; junction bases outside the gene matches: 5. Per germline, CDR1 MGHDK and CDR2 SYGVNS. The CDR3 spans 14 residues. This CDR3 is CASSFSTGGYEQYF. The CDR3 DNA reads as TGTGCCAGCAGTTTCTCGACAGGGGGCTACGAGCAGTACTTC.

The chain is built from TRBV6-4 and TRBJ1-1; 11 nucleotides agree with TRBD1. Germline values: CDR1 MRHNA, CDR2 SNTAGT. V trimming: 7 bases; J trimming: 5 bases; junction bases outside the gene matches: 3. The CDR3 runs to 13 residues. The CDR3 loop reads CASNRDRGTEAFF. CDR3 in DNA: TGTGCCAGCAACCGGGACAGGGGGACTGAAGCTTTCTTT.

The rearrangement links TRBV5-4 to TRBJ2-2, with a weak D call TRBD1 (6 bases). Per germline, CDR1 SGHNT and CDR2 YYREEE (reference sequence). The CDR3 runs to 15 residues. V dropped 5 bases and J dropped 7 bases, with 18 bases sitting between them. The CDR3 nucleotides read TGTGCCAGCAGAATGTTAGGGGGTCGGCTCGGGGAGCTGTTTTTT. The encoded protein is CASRMLGGRLGELFF. The full variable domain, in which reference TRBV5-4 and TRBJ2-2 provide the parts outside the CDR3, is ETGVTQSPTHLIKTRGQQVTLRCSSQSGHNTVSWYQQALGQGPQFIFQYYREEENGRGNFPPRFSGLQFPNYSSELNVNALELDDSALYLCASRMLGGRLGELFFGEGSRLTVL.

The chain employs TRBV29-1 and TRBJ2-2, with TRBD1 matching 7 bases. J lost 4 bases, V lost 6 bases, and 8 bases had no gene match. Per the germline V gene, CDR1 is SQVTM and CDR2 is ANQGSEA. This CDR3 has 14 amino acids. The CDR3 DNA sequence: TGCAGCGTCCAGGGACAGAGAGGCACCGGGGAGCTGTTTTTT. Translation: CSVQGQRGTGELFF.

The chain joins TRBV27 to TRBJ1-1; D not resolved. V was shortened by 8 bases and J by 0 bases, with 10 bases between the two germline ends. This CDR3 spans 13 amino acids. Germline V gene sequence: CDR1 MNHEY, CDR2 SMNVEV (reference sequence). The CDR3 sequence is CASRSVMNTEAFF. The CDR3 region has the DNA TGTGCCAGCCGTAGCGTCATGAACACTGAAGCTTTCTTT.

The genes are TRBV18 and TRBJ2-7; no firm D call. The length of the CDR3 is 14 residues. The germline V and J ends were trimmed by 4 bases and 6 bases, with 16 bases remaining between them. The germline V gene has CDR1 KGHSH and CDR2 LQKENI. CDR3 sequence (DNA): TGTGCCAGCTCACAAGACATCGTTGGGTCCGAGCAGTACTTC. Its translation is CASSQDIVGSEQYF.

This chain connects TRBV6-5 to TRBJ2-3, with D perhaps matching TRBD1 (6 bases). Germline-derived CDR1 and CDR2 are MNHEY and SVGAGI. Between the trimmed V and J ends, which lost 6 bases and 7 bases, there was a span of 20 bases. This CDR3 has 15 amino acids. The CDR3 loop is CASRTPTGLGNTQYF. In DNA, the CDR3 is TGTGCCAGCAGGACCCCGACAGGTCTGGGGAATACGCAGTATTTT.

V gene TRBV13 combines with J gene TRBJ2-7; D is undetermined. The CDR3 runs to 12 residues. Trimming pared 4 bases from V and 5 bases from J, leaving 9 bases between. CDR1 PRHDT and CDR2 FYEKMQ come from the germline V gene (reference sequence). In nucleotides, the CDR3 is TGTGCCAGCAGCTCCTCCCGGGACGAGCAGTACTTC. This encodes CASSSSRDEQYF.

The CDR3 bases are TGTGCCAGTACCTCGCCCGGGGACCAAGAGACCCAGTACTTC. It codes for CASTSPGDQETQYF. The V call is TRBV19, the J call TRBJ2-5, with a weak D call TRBD2 (5 bases). The germline CDR1 and CDR2 sequences are LNHDA and SQIVND (reference sequence). Trimming pared 7 bases from V and 0 bases from J, leaving 12 bases between. This CDR3 has 14 residues.

Here the CDR3 DNA reads TGTGCCAGCAGCCAAACCACAGCGGGCCAAGAGACCCAGTACTTC. It yields the protein CASSQTTAGQETQYF. The chain joins TRBV5-6 to TRBJ2-5, with D perhaps matching TRBD2 (6 bases). V lost 4 bases, J lost 1 base, and 14 bases lay in between. CDR3 length equals 15 residues. In germline, CDR1 is SGHDT, CDR2 YYEEEE.

The J gene is TRBJ1-1, the V gene TRBV9; 8 nucleotides match TRBD1. The CDR3 runs to 18 residues. V shed 4 bases and J 6 bases; nucleotides not matched to a gene: 20. CDR1 is SGDLS and CDR2 is YYNGEE in the germline V gene. The CDR3 sequence is CASSSPTGVTITSAEAFF. The CDR3 DNA sequence: TGTGCCAGCAGCTCCCCGACAGGGGTCACGATCACCTCGGCTGAAGCTTTCTTT.

The V gene is TRBV2, the J gene TRBJ2-1, with TRBD2 as a possible D gene (5 bases). The V gene's germline CDR1 is SNHLY and CDR2 FYNNEI. The CDR3 sequence is 14 residues long. Trimming removed 0 bases at V and 5 bases at J, with 8 bases between. DNA of the CDR3: TGTGCCAGCAGTGAAGCGGGAGCCGACAATGAGCAGTTCTTC. This sequence encodes CASSEAGADNEQFF.

The chain has TRBV29-1 and TRBJ2-1; 11 bases are shared with TRBD2. The CDR3 loop spans 17 amino acids. The germline CDR1 and CDR2 sequences are SQVTM and ANQGSEA. Germline trimming cut 3 bases from V and 5 bases from J; bases unmatched to any gene: 12. The CDR3: CSVEGTSGHPKDNEQFF. DNA for the CDR3: TGCAGCGTTGAGGGGACTAGCGGTCACCCGAAGGACAATGAGCAGTTCTTC.

The chain uses TRBV5-1 and TRBJ2-7; 7 nucleotides match TRBD1. Germline CDR1 and CDR2: SGHRS and YFSETQ. Trimming took 1 base from V and 6 from J; bases not matched to a gene: 1. CDR3 size: 12 residues. CDR3 protein: CASSLSGGEQYF. The DNA for the CDR3 is TGCGCCAGCAGCTTGTCAGGGGGCGAGCAGTACTTC.

The chain couples TRBV5-1 to TRBJ1-3; 11 nucleotides line up with TRBD1. Germline-derived CDR1 and CDR2 are SGHRS and YFSETQ. This CDR3 contains 18 residues. The V gene end was trimmed by 3 bases and the J gene end by 7 bases; junction bases not matched to a gene: 15. CDR3 sequence (DNA): TGCGCCAGCAGCTCCGGGACAGGGGGACAGGCAAACAAGAACACCATATATTTT. Its translation: CASSSGTGGQANKNTIYF.

The rearrangement links TRBV5-1 to TRBJ2-3; D perhaps matches TRBD2 (5 bases). V gave up 5 bases and J gave up 7 bases, with 17 bases separating them. Germline V gives CDR1 SGHRS, CDR2 YFSETQ. CDR3 length equals 14 residues. The CDR3 coding sequence is TGCGCCAGCAGGATCGACGGTGGAGGAAATACGCAGTATTTT. Translation: CASRIDGGGNTQYF.

The chain joins TRBV7-8 to TRBJ2-1, with 8 bases that match TRBD2. The CDR3 sequence is 15 residues long. Germline V gene lookup returns CDR1 SGHVS and CDR2 FQNEAQ. After removal of 0 bases from V and 8 bases from J, the junction contained 6 bases not matched to a gene. CDR3 in amino acids: CASSLARAGVDEQFF. CDR3 nucleotide sequence: TGTGCCAGCAGCTTAGCGCGAGCGGGAGTTGATGAGCAGTTCTTC.

The rearrangement links TRBV4-1 to TRBJ2-5; 9 bases fit TRBD2. Germline loops: CDR1 MGHRA, CDR2 YSYEKL. The trim removed 8 bases at V and 5 bases at J, leaving 6 bases unmatched. The CDR3 extends over 13 amino acids. DNA for the CDR3: TGCGCCAGCCGGGATAGCGGGAGTGAGACCCAGTACTTC. Its protein is CASRDSGSETQYF.

The chain is built from TRBV19 and TRBJ1-1; the D is unclear. The CDR3 consists of 16 residues. CDR1 LNHDA and CDR2 SQIVND come from the germline V gene (reference sequence). Trimming shortened V by 5 bases and J by 2 bases, and 18 bases separated the two germline ends. Here the CDR3 DNA reads TGTGCCAGTAGTCACCAACAAGTGGTTCCAAACACTGAAGCTTTCTTT. Protein product: CASSHQQVVPNTEAFF.

This chain joins TRBV6-5 and TRBJ2-3; D is unclear. This CDR3 is 13 amino acids long. V shed 7 bases and J shed 1 base, with 9 bases lying between them. The V gene's germline CDR1 is MNHEY and CDR2 SVGAGI. CDR3 DNA: TGTGCCAGCACCGCCCCGGGCACAGATACGCAGTATTTT. Its protein product is CASTAPGTDTQYF.

The V gene is TRBV5-1, the J gene TRBJ1-6; 9 bases align to TRBD1. CDR3 length equals 15 residues. Germline CDR1 is SGHRS and CDR2 is YFSETQ. With 0 bases clipped from V and 9 bases from J, the junction kept 4 bases outside the gene matches. As DNA, the CDR3 is TGCGCCAGCAGCTTGGGGGACAGGGTGGGTTCACCCCTCCACTTT. This codes for CASSLGDRVGSPLHF.

The chain combines TRBV15 with TRBJ2-3, with 7 positions matching TRBD2. The CDR3 spans 16 residues. Germline V gene data show CDR1 as LNHNV and CDR2 as YYDKDF (reference sequence). Trimming cost V 5 bases and J 0 bases; bases outside gene matches: 8. The CDR3 spells CATSVREASSTDTQYF. CDR3 DNA: TGTGCCACCAGCGTACGGGAGGCCTCTAGCACAGATACGCAGTATTTT. Supplemented by reference TRBV15 and TRBJ2-3, the full variable domain reads DAMVIQNPRYQVTQFGKPVTLSCSQTLNHNVMYWYQQKSSQAPKLLFHYYDKDFNNEADTPDNFQSRRPNTSFCFLDIRSPGLGDTAMYLCATSVREASSTDTQYFGPGTRLTVL.

V gene TRBV7-8 combines with J gene TRBJ1-1, with D tentatively TRBD1 (6 bases). The germline V gene encodes CDR1 SGHVS and CDR2 FQNEAQ. Deletions cut 1 base from V and 0 bases from J, with 15 bases between. The CDR3 contains 17 residues. CDR3 region: CASSLVGGGGMNTEAFF. DNA of the CDR3: TGTGCCAGCAGCTTAGTGGGGGGAGGGGGGATGAACACTGAAGCTTTCTTT.

This clone turned up a few times. The sample has other DNA sequences that encode this CDR3 too. The chain links TRBV4-2 to TRBJ2-1; 12 bases are a match to TRBD2. CDR1 is LGHNA and CDR2 is YNFKEQ in the germline V gene. J lost 3 bases, V lost 0 bases, and 0 bases had no gene match. The length of the CDR3 is 16 residues. The CDR3, as DNA: TGTGCCAGCAGCCAAGAACTAGCGGGGGGCTACAATGAGCAGTTCTTC. As protein: CASSQELAGGYNEQFF.

V is TRBV18 and J is TRBJ2-5; D ambiguous. The germline gives CDR1 KGHSH, CDR2 LQKENI. The CDR3 extends over 16 amino acids. V was cut by 0 bases and J by 5 bases, with 16 bases left in between. The CDR3 DNA reads as TGTGCCAGCTCACCACCAAGTTCTCGAGCTTGGGAGACCCAGTACTTC. Translated, it gives CASSPPSSRAWETQYF. The complete variable domain, with remaining parts taken from reference TRBV18 and TRBJ2-5, reads NAGVMQNPRHLVRRRGQEARLRCSPMKGHSHVYWYRQLPEEGLKFMVYLQKENIIDESGMPKERFSAEFPKEGPSILRIQQVVRGDSAAYFCASSPPSSRAWETQYFGPGTRLLVL.

This clone occurred once. The chain recombines TRBV4-2 with TRBJ2-3, with 8 bases identical to TRBD1. The ends lost 5 bases at V and 1 base at J; junction bases unmatched: 5. In germline, CDR1 is LGHNA, CDR2 YNFKEQ. This CDR3 region has 15 residues. CDR3 amino acids: CASSYGQGRTDTQYF. The CDR3 DNA is TGTGCCAGCAGCTACGGACAGGGACGCACAGATACGCAGTATTTT.